This T cell receptor beta chain emerged from a study of T-cell memory formation after mild COVID-19. At the level of the study: Each donor largely had its own TCR clusters.

There are many counts of this clonotype. Its antigen is unidentified. UMIs and sample barcodes were carried by the TCR alpha and TCR beta cDNA libraries that 5'RACE produced using constant-segment primers. TCRdb reanalysed the 5' RACE reads using MiXCR and keeps one entry per CDR3 protein. This table holds 300,000 or so distinct CDR3 sequences, approximately 15% found once. Study outcomes and limitations: Among clones contracting day 15 to 85, CD4/CD8 was balanced, whereas later expanders leaned CD4+. CD4+ clones that contracted lay mainly in CM and EM; CD8+ ones lay in EMRA.

Germline assignment: CDR1 SGHRS and CDR2 YFSETQ. The CDR3 extends over 11 amino acids. V was trimmed by 5 bases and J by 7 bases, leaving 7 bases between them. The TCR sequence derives from a man younger than 30 who had mild COVID-19 (a few samples of this study predate the infection). Cell type and time point are not known. This chain uses TRBV5-1 with TRBJ2-1, with unresolved D. Input material: PBMCs or a T cell subset sorted from them (not recorded which). The CDR3 protein is CASRDWNEQFF. Written as DNA, the CDR3 is TGCGCCAGCAGGGATTGGAATGAGCAGTTCTTC.